Shown below are 13 T cell receptor beta chains from a single sample sequenced in a study of T cells in Graves' hyperthyroidism and ophthalmopathy (dated by TCRdb to between 2018 and 2021). Library preparation was by multiplex PCR. The reads were generated on an Illumina HiSeq 2000. TCR beta CDR3 regions were amplified from RNA transcripts. A first-round RT-PCR of the TCR CDR3 used the HTBI primer set with the Qiagen OneStep RT-PCR kit. TCRdb reanalyzed the raw reads on its own, using fastp at Q25 for trimming and MiXCR for clone calling, and kept in-frame beta chains. A single entry per CDR3 protein holds the most common genes and DNA from its merged rows. The sample table shows fewer than 500,000 distinct CDR3 sequences, and approximately 13% are seen once. The ten largest make up about a fifth of the sample. Sequenced input: blood. The receptors come from a man in his thirties or forties with Graves' hyperthyroidism that later progressed to Graves' ophthalmopathy.

The sample holds one count of this clonotype. A much larger clone differs by one base, so this may be a read error. J is TRBJ1-4 and V is TRBV2; 7 bases agree with TRBD1. This CDR3 spans 16 amino acids. V lost 11 bases, J lost 2 bases, and 14 bases stayed unmatched. Germline CDR1 and CDR2: SNHLY and FYNNEI. In DNA form, the CDR3 reads TGTGCCTGTCTGACAGGGCCGGGGTCTACTAATGAAAAACTGTTTTTT. This codes for CACLTGPGSTNEKLFF.

This clonotype occurred many times. The chain couples TRBV3-1 to TRBJ1-2; D ambiguous. Germline CDR1 is LGHDT and CDR2 is YNNKEL (reference sequence). Deletions cut 0 bases from V and 8 bases from J, with 16 bases between. The length of the CDR3 is 15 residues. The CDR3 DNA reads as TGTGCCAGCAGCCAAGATCCGGGGTCGGCGAACGGCTACACCTTC. The encoded protein is CASSQDPGSANGYTF.

The V call is TRBV4-1, the J call TRBJ2-1, with 8 bases lining up with TRBD2. The CDR3 consists of 15 residues. Per the germline V gene, CDR1 is MGHRA and CDR2 is YSYEKL. J gave up 3 bases and V 5 bases, and 6 bases lay outside the gene matches. CDR3 in DNA: TGCGCCAGCAGCGTCCGGGGACTAGACTACAATGAGCAGTTCTTC. Its translation is CASSVRGLDYNEQFF.

Concerning this clonotype: With a much larger clone just one base away, this may be a read error. Here the CDR3 DNA reads TGTGCCAGCAGTTCCATGAGTTGGGCAGGGGCTCAGCCCCAGCATTTT. The encoded protein is CASSSMSWAGAQPQHF. The chain joins TRBV12-3 or TRBV12-4 to TRBJ1-5; a possible D gene is TRBD1 (6 bases). CDR3 length equals 16 residues. V was cut by 4 bases and J by 6 bases, with 19 bases left in between.

This clonotype showed up many times. The chain is built from TRBV20-1 and TRBJ1-1; D gene unclear. V lost 6 bases to trimming and J lost 6 bases, with 14 bases between them. This CDR3 is 12 amino acids long. Germline V CDR1 and CDR2: DFQATT, SNEGSKA (reference sequence). The CDR3 here is CSATDEEAEAFF. CDR3 nucleotides: TGCAGTGCAACAGACGAGGAGGCTGAAGCTTTCTTT.

The rearrangement links TRBV25-1 to TRBJ1-1; 7 bases match TRBD1. V lost 0 bases, J lost 1 base, and 14 bases stayed unmatched. The CDR3 contains 19 residues. CDR1 and CDR2 (germline): MGHDK, SYGVNS. The CDR3 DNA reads as TGTGCCAGCAGTGAATATGGCCCCACACACAGGGGCCCGAACACTGAAGCTTTCTTT. This encodes CASSEYGPTHRGPNTEAFF.

Ten or more counts support this clonotype. The V gene is TRBV6-1, the J gene TRBJ2-1, with 8 bases aligning to TRBD1. J was trimmed by 5 bases and V by 5 bases; bases with no gene match: 11. Germline CDR1 is MNHNS and CDR2 is SASEGT. The CDR3 totals 16 residues. CDR3 DNA sequence: TGTGCCAGCAGTCGCAGGGGGCAGTGGCCTGACAATGAGCAGTTCTTC. Protein product: CASSRRGQWPDNEQFF.

The chain uses TRBV9 and TRBJ2-7; D ambiguous. Per germline, CDR1 SGDLS and CDR2 YYNGEE. V gave up 0 bases and J gave up 2 bases, with 9 bases separating them. The CDR3 runs to 14 residues. CDR3 sequence (DNA): TGTGCCAGCAGCGTAGGTCGGGCAGCCTACGAGCAGTACTTC. It translates to CASSVGRAAYEQYF.

V gene TRBV27 combines with J gene TRBJ2-5; 8 bases match TRBD2. V shed 4 bases and J 1 base; nucleotides not matched to a gene: 8. Germline CDR1 is MNHEY and CDR2 is SMNVEV (reference sequence). The CDR3 has 16 amino acids. For the CDR3, the DNA is TGTGCCAGCAGTTCCCTCTTTACTAGCGGCCAAGAGACCCAGTACTTC. This sequence encodes CASSSLFTSGQETQYF.

This clonotype came up many times. The J gene is TRBJ2-2, the V gene TRBV7-8, with 7 bases that match TRBD1. The CDR3 is made up of 14 amino acids. Per the germline V gene, CDR1 is SGHVS and CDR2 is FQNEAQ. V shed 1 base and J 6 bases; nucleotides not matched to a gene: 2. CDR3 nucleotide sequence: TGTGCCAGCAGCTTAGAGACAGGGCCCGGGGAGCTGTTTTTT. This codes for CASSLETGPGELFF.

This clonotype was observed at least ten times. The V gene is TRBV11-3, the J gene TRBJ2-3; TRBD1 aligns across 10 bases. Germline CDR1 SGHNT, CDR2 YENEEA. CDR3 length equals 14 residues. The ends lost 4 bases at V and 3 bases at J; junction bases unmatched: 1. CDR3 region: CASSSGQGTDTQYF. CDR3 nucleotide sequence: TGTGCCAGCAGCTCGGGACAGGGGACAGATACGCAGTATTTT.

The sample holds many counts of this clonotype. This chain connects TRBV7-8 to TRBJ1-2; the D gene is possibly TRBD1 (5 bases). CDR3 size: 17 residues. The ends were cut back, 6 bases at V and 0 bases at J, with 20 bases in the middle. Germline CDR1 and CDR2: SGHVS and FQNEAQ. The CDR3 bases are TGTGCCAGCAGTCGAAATGGGGTGGGACTAACTAACTATGGCTACACCTTC. Encoded protein: CASSRNGVGLTNYGYTF.

This clonotype appeared many times. The rearrangement uses TRBV6-5 and TRBJ1-3, with no clear D. The CDR3 covers 15 residues. V shed 0 bases and J shed 0 bases, with 6 bases lying between them. Germline V gene lookup returns CDR1 MNHEY and CDR2 SVGAGI. CDR3 coding DNA: TGTGCCAGCAGTTACTCGCCAGGCTCTGGAAACACCATATATTTT. Its translation: CASSYSPGSGNTIYF.